This is a list of T cell receptor beta chains from one sample in a study of T-cell reconstitution after alpha-beta-depleted transplantation in children. One entry per CDR3 protein results from TCRdb running MiXCR on the PCR reads. Here the sample spans 440,000 or so distinct CDR3 sequences, 43% being singletons. The sample consisted of PBMCs, taken before TCRalphabeta/CD19-depleted stem cell transplant. The receptors derive from a girl aged 2 to 10 with aplastic anemia, due to receive a stem cell transplant. Both conserved end residues are part of each CDR3. D genes are given only for firm matches. The listing skips clone size in some rows; elsewhere it reads once, few, many or a size class.

TRBV5-1	TRBD1	many	TRBJ2-6	CASNPGQGYSGANVLTF	TGCGCCAGCAACCCGGGACAGGGCTACTCTGGGGCCAACGTCCTGACTTTC
TRBV5-5	TRBD1	NA	TRBJ2-7	CASSLEPTGRSYEQYF	TGTGCCAGCAGCTTGGAACCGACAGGGCGATCCTACGAGCAGTACTTC
TRBV29-1	TRBD2	NA	TRBJ2-7	CSVEDLGTSGVGYEQYF	TGCAGCGTTGAAGACCTAGGGACTAGCGGGGTTGGGTACGAGCAGTACTTC
TRBV27	NA	few	TRBJ1-6	CASSFRYSGSTYNSPLHF	TGTGCCAGCAGTTTTAGATATTCGGGCTCGACCTATAATTCACCCCTCCACTTT
TRBV5-1	TRBD2	NA	TRBJ2-1	CASSFVLAGGAYNEQFF	TGCGCCAGCAGCTTCGTACTAGCGGGGGGCGCCTACAATGAGCAGTTCTTC
TRBV6-1	NA	NA	TRBJ2-6	CASGGLAGANVLTF	TGTGCCAGCGGGGGGCTGGCTGGGGCCAACGTCCTGACTTTC
TRBV4-2	NA	NA	TRBJ2-2	CASSQPRDNQNTGELFF	TGTGCCAGCAGCCAGCCCAGGGACAATCAAAACACCGGGGAGCTGTTTTTT
TRBV20-1	NA	few	TRBJ2-5	CSARVRGKGAETQYF	TGCAGTGCTAGAGTCCGCGGGAAGGGTGCAGAGACCCAGTACTTC
TRBV6-1	TRBD2	few	TRBJ2-3	CASSKGLAGAIDTQYF	TGTGCCAGCAGTAAGGGACTAGCGGGAGCGATAGATACGCAGTATTTT
TRBV9	TRBD1	few	TRBJ2-7	CASSVTGGAGYEQYF	TGTGCCAGCAGCGTTACAGGGGGCGCGGGCTACGAGCAGTACTTC
TRBV9	NA	NA	TRBJ2-4	CASSVAQGLGNIQYF	TGTGCCAGCAGCGTAGCCCAGGGGCTCGGGAACATTCAGTACTTC
TRBV20-1	TRBD2	NA	TRBJ2-5	CSASEGLAGGRETQYF	TGCAGTGCTAGTGAGGGACTAGCGGGGGGCCGGGAGACCCAGTACTTC
TRBV20-1	NA	NA	TRBJ2-1	CSAREAVSYNEQFF	TGCAGTGCTAGAGAAGCGGTCTCCTACAATGAGCAGTTCTTC
TRBV4-3	TRBD2	many	TRBJ2-1	CASSQRVAGDNEQFF	TGCGCCAGCAGCCAAAGAGTAGCGGGAGACAATGAGCAGTTCTTC
TRBV7-2	TRBD1	NA	TRBJ1-2	CASSPWTGRESGYTF	TGTGCCAGCAGCCCATGGACAGGGAGGGAGTCTGGCTACACCTTC
TRBV20-1	NA	few	TRBJ2-1	CSATASSYNEQFF	TGCAGTGCTACCGCAAGCTCCTACAATGAGCAGTTCTTC
TRBV29-1	TRBD2	many	TRBJ2-1	CSVEPLAGVGNEQFF	TGCAGCGTTGAACCACTAGCGGGAGTCGGGAATGAGCAGTTCTTC
TRBV20-1	NA	few	TRBJ2-1	CSARDKQGWGEQFF	TGCAGTGCTAGAGATAAGCAGGGGTGGGGTGAGCAGTTCTTC
TRBV3-1	NA	NA	TRBJ2-7	CASSQEGLAYEQYF	TGTGCCAGCAGCCAAGAGGGCCTAGCGTACGAGCAGTACTTC
TRBV7-9	TRBD2	few	TRBJ2-7	CASSTLGGLAGVYEQYF	TGTGCCAGCAGCACCCTGGGCGGTCTAGCGGGAGTCTACGAGCAGTACTTC